The source of this T cell receptor (beta chain) is a study of T cells in narcolepsy. Remarks on this clone: The antigen is unknown.

Regarding the study as a whole: Blood of same and different patients, but not healthy controls, reportedly held recurring autoreactive clonotypes.

V shed 5 bases, J shed 3 bases, and the junction held 7 bases outside the gene matches. This CDR3 is built from 15 residues. Germline-derived CDR1 and CDR2 are MNHEY and SVGAGI. The method was immunoSEQ multiplex PCR; TCRdb's version includes in-frame clones alone and lacks a portion of them. Of fewer than 35,000 clones in the sample, less than 90% were seen once. Sequences were obtained from memory (CD45RA-) CD4+ T cells from blood. The source is a human donor in good health. The J gene is TRBJ1-2, the V gene TRBV6-5; TRBD1 matches 9 bases. The CDR3 coding sequence is TGTGCCAGCAGTCCGACAGGGGGGAAGGACTATGGCTACACCTTC. Translated: CASSPTGGKDYGYTF.